These T cell receptor beta chains were read from a single sample in a study of blood T cell repertoires in COVID-19. Some clones are missing from TCRdb's copy, which holds only in-frame ones; the method was immunoSEQ multiplex PCR. The table has approximately 350,000 clones, roughly nine tenths seen once. The source material was PBMCs or T cells enriched from blood (not recorded which). These receptors were collected from a young man who had recovered from COVID-19. The CDR3 runs from the conserved cysteine through the conserved F or W. The order of the fields is J gene, clone size, V gene, D gene, CDR3 DNA, CDR3 protein. A D gene is named only where the DNA matches it firmly. Part of the rows lack a size; the others show once, few, many or a class for expanded clones.

TRBJ2-5 . TRBV2 TRBD2 TGTGCCAGCAGTGCCAGTTTAGCGGGAGGAGGGACCCAGTACTTC CASSASLAGGGTQYF
TRBJ2-1 . TRBV9 TRBD2 TGTGCCAGCAGCGCCAAACTAGCGGGCTCCTACAATGAGCAGTTCTTC CASSAKLAGSYNEQFF
TRBJ1-3 . TRBV7-2 . TGTGCCAGCAGCTATTCCTCGACAGCATTTGGAAACACCATATATTTT CASSYSSTAFGNTIYF
TRBJ2-7 few TRBV7-9 TRBD1 TGTGCCAGCAGCGGCGGGGCAGGGGGCCCCTACGAGCAGTACTTC CASSGGAGGPYEQYF
TRBJ2-1 . TRBV27 TRBD2 TGTGCCAGCAGTTTAAGAGCGGGGGCGTACAATGAGCAGTTCTTC CASSLRAGAYNEQFF
TRBJ2-5 . TRBV19 . TGTGCCAGTAGTGAGGCAGGGTTAGGCCAAGAGACCCAGTACTTC CASSEAGLGQETQYF
TRBJ2-1 . TRBV6-5 TRBD2 TGTGCCAGCAGTCCGGGACTAGCGCACAATGAGCAGTTCTTC CASSPGLAHNEQFF
TRBJ2-1 . TRBV30 . TGTGCCTGGAGTGTAGAGTGGGAGATGTACAATGAGCAGTTCTTC CAWSVEWEMYNEQFF
TRBJ2-3 . TRBV10-3 TRBD1 TGTGCCATCACAAGGACAGGGAGCACAGATACGCAGTATTTT CAITRTGSTDTQYF
TRBJ1-1 . TRBV6-5 . TGTGCCAGCTGGGGTACAGGGCAGACTGAAGCTTTCTTT CASWGTGQTEAFF